These 7 T cell receptor beta chains share one sample of origin, sequenced in a study of CD8 T cells in ankylosing spondylitis. In TCRdb, the 5' RACE reads were re-called with MiXCR into one record per CDR3 protein. The sample consists of about 360,000 distinct CDR3 sequences, 20% of them appearing once. The sequenced material came from blood, either unsorted or a sorted T cell fraction (not recorded which). The receptors come from a male donor with ankylosing spondylitis or in good health (not recorded which).

This chain joins TRBV19 and TRBJ2-7; perhaps TRBD1 as D (6 bases). V lost 6 bases and J lost 5, with 14 bases in between. CDR1 is LNHDA, CDR2 SQIVND, per germline (reference sequence). The CDR3 loop spans 13 amino acids. The CDR3: CASSPVAGDEQYF. The CDR3 DNA sequence: TGTGCCAGTAGCCCTGTGGCAGGGGACGAGCAGTACTTC.

The V and J genes are TRBV28 and TRBJ2-6, with 9 nucleotides matching TRBD1. The CDR3 runs to 20 residues. Unmatched junction bases numbered 14, after V lost 5 bases and J lost 0 bases. Germline V gene sequence: CDR1 MDHEN, CDR2 SYDVKM. The CDR3 DNA is TGTGCCAGCAGTACGTTCAACAGGGGGCAGAAGGGCTCTGGGGCCAACGTCCTGACTTTC. This codes for CASSTFNRGQKGSGANVLTF.

This clonotype was picked up a small number of times. The gene calls are TRBV20-1 and TRBJ2-1, with 12 bases aligning to TRBD1. Germline V gene sequence: CDR1 DFQATT, CDR2 SNEGSKA (reference sequence). J lost 7 bases, V lost 3 bases, and 4 bases had no gene match. The CDR3 sequence is 14 residues long. The CDR3 nucleotides are TGCAGTGCTAGTGGGGACAGGGGGCCTAATGAGCAGTTCTTC. This sequence encodes CSASGDRGPNEQFF.

The J gene is TRBJ2-7, the V gene TRBV21-1; TRBD1, the D gene given by the table, was not confirmed from the DNA. TRBV21-1 is recorded as a pseudogene. This CDR3 contains 15 residues. Here the CDR3 reads CASSIHRDSCYEQYF. DNA for the CDR3: TGTGCCAGCAGCATCCACCGGGACAGCTGCTACGAGCAGTACTTC.

The gene calls are TRBV12-3 or TRBV12-4 and TRBJ2-5, with TRBD2 as a possible D gene (7 bases). The length of the CDR3 is 15 residues. The V and J ends lost 6 bases and 0 bases respectively, with 14 bases between them. In nucleotides, the CDR3 is TGTGCCAGCAGCTTGGGGAGGGGGGACCAAGAGACCCAGTACTTC. Translating it yields CASSLGRGDQETQYF.

The rearrangement joins TRBV28 to TRBJ2-5; perhaps TRBD1 as D (6 bases). Trimming stripped 4 bases from V and 5 bases from J, with 17 bases between. The CDR3 runs 15 residues. Germline V CDR1 and CDR2: MDHEN, SYDVKM. DNA of the CDR3: TGTGCCAGCAGTTCACGGGACAACTCCATCGAGACCCAGTACTTC. Its protein is CASSSRDNSIETQYF.

This chain uses TRBV7-9 with TRBJ1-1; no clear D gene. Trimming took off 4 bases at V and 3 bases at J, with 9 bases between the two ends. The CDR3 runs 13 residues. Germline-derived CDR1 and CDR2 are SEHNR and FQNEAQ (reference sequence). The CDR3 spells CASSSPGYTEAFF. CDR3 nucleotides: TGTGCCAGCAGCTCCCCGGGGTACACTGAAGCTTTCTTT.